This T cell receptor beta chain derives from a study of blood T cells in healthy people across ages. Using a J-beta primer mix together with a sample-barcoded 5' primer, a second PCR was run for about 6 to 11 cycles. TCRdb itself ran the 5' RACE reads through MiXCR, one entry per CDR3 protein. The table records roughly 800,000 distinct CDR3 sequences, about 36% of them present only once. On this clonotype itself: A much larger clone is a single base away; this may be a read error. The DNA is left out, because the CDR3 cannot be placed on it with certainty; the CDR3 is given as TCRdb lists it.

Material: blood. This receptor was obtained from a young man in good health.

CDR3 in amino acids: CASILGGSYNSPPHF. The rearrangement links TRBV7-8 to TRBJ1-6. Including both end residues, the CDR3 is 15 amino acids long. Germline values: CDR1 SGHVS, CDR2 FQNEAQ.